This passage covers 10 T cell receptor beta chains from one sample sequenced in a study of T-cell memory formation after mild COVID-19. Using its own MiXCR run on the 5' RACE reads, TCRdb lists one record per CDR3 protein. The sample carries approximately 570,000 distinct CDR3 sequences, roughly 18% recorded once. Sequenced material: PBMCs or a T cell subset sorted from them (not recorded which). The receptors stem from an adult woman who had mild COVID-19 (a few samples of this study predate the infection). Cell type and time point are not known.

Only a few counts were recorded for this clonotype. The DNA of the CDR3 is TGTGCCAGCAGTTTAATGACAGGGGACTCTGGGGCCAACGTCCTGACTTTC. This codes for CASSLMTGDSGANVLTF. The rearrangement joins TRBV27 to TRBJ2-6, with TRBD1 identical over 8 bases. This CDR3 region has 17 residues. Germline loops: CDR1 MNHEY, CDR2 SMNVEV (reference sequence). The V segment lost 2 bases and the J segment 0 bases; nucleotides outside the gene matches: 3.

The chain uses TRBV24-1 and TRBJ2-5, with unresolved D. With 0 bases removed from V and 7 bases from J, the gap between germline ends came to 8 bases. The CDR3 consists of 13 residues. Germline CDR1 reads KGHDR; CDR2 reads SFDVKD. CDR3 sequence (DNA): TGTGCCACCAGTGATTTGCGATGGGGGACCCAGTACTTC. It encodes CATSDLRWGTQYF.

This clonotype showed up just a few times. V usage is TRBV7-3 and J usage is TRBJ1-1; a weak D match, TRBD1 (5 bases). V lost 5 bases and J lost 1, with 8 bases in between. CDR3 length: 13 residues. In germline, CDR1 is SGHTA, CDR2 FQGTGA. The CDR3 DNA is TGTGCCAGCAGCAGGGGCGCGAACACTGAAGCTTTCTTT. This gives the protein CASSRGANTEAFF.

V gene TRBV7-8 combines with J gene TRBJ2-5; tentatively, D is TRBD1 (5 bases). Germline V gives CDR1 SGHVS, CDR2 FQNEAQ. This CDR3 comprises 17 residues. Between the trimmed V and J ends, which lost 5 bases and 0 bases, there was a span of 19 bases. The CDR3 protein is CASSPNRQGFYQETQYF. The CDR3 DNA reads as TGTGCCAGCAGCCCAAACCGGCAGGGATTCTACCAAGAGACCCAGTACTTC.

This clonotype occurred once. The genes are TRBV12-3 or TRBV12-4 and TRBJ1-5; TRBD1 might be the D (5 bases). The V end was cut by 5 bases, the J end by 0 bases, with 17 bases between. The CDR3 extends over 17 amino acids. For the CDR3, the DNA is TGTGCCAGCAGTCCCGGTTACGGGGCCTATAGCAATCAGCCCCAGCATTTT. Translating gives CASSPGYGAYSNQPQHF.

Only a few counts were recorded for this clonotype. The rearrangement joins TRBV7-8 to TRBJ1-1; 7 nucleotides agree with TRBD1. This CDR3 is 15 amino acids long. Germline lookup yields CDR1 SGHVS and CDR2 FQNEAQ. V gave up 3 bases and J gave up 1 base; unmatched junction bases: 5. The CDR3 bases are TGTGCCAGCAGCTTTGAGGGGGCGCGGAACACTGAAGCTTTCTTT. It encodes CASSFEGARNTEAFF.

The genes are TRBV2 and TRBJ2-1, with D unresolved. The CDR3 loop spans 13 amino acids. Germline V gives CDR1 SNHLY, CDR2 FYNNEI. The ends were cut back, 5 bases at V and 8 bases at J, with 13 bases in the middle. The CDR3 bases are TGTGCCAGCAGTTTCCACCCGATAGATGAGCAGTTCTTC. This codes for CASSFHPIDEQFF.

This clonotype was counted only a few times. This chain uses TRBV5-1 with TRBJ1-2; 9 bases map to TRBD1. Germline V gives CDR1 SGHRS, CDR2 YFSETQ. The CDR3 sequence is 16 residues long. Germline trimming cut 4 bases from V and 0 bases from J; bases unmatched to any gene: 7. The CDR3: CASSPLGQGANYGYTF. CDR3 nucleotide sequence: TGCGCCAGCAGCCCGTTGGGACAGGGAGCTAACTATGGCTACACCTTC.

This clonotype turned up a few times. The chain is built from TRBV12-3 or TRBV12-4 and TRBJ2-2, with D maybe TRBD2 (6 bases). Deletions cut 3 bases from V and 4 bases from J, with 15 bases between. There are 16 residues in the CDR3. The CDR3 spells CASSLEGTWGTGELFF. In nucleotides, the CDR3 is TGTGCCAGCAGTTTGGAAGGGACTTGGGGCACCGGGGAGCTGTTTTTT.

The V and J genes are TRBV3-1 and TRBJ2-1; D tentatively fits TRBD1 or TRBD2 (6 bases each). Germline lookup yields CDR1 LGHDT and CDR2 YNNKEL (reference sequence). The V and J ends lost 7 bases and 7 bases respectively, with 17 bases between them. The CDR3 sequence is 14 residues long. The CDR3 sequence is CASKRGLHSNEQFF. CDR3 DNA: TGTGCCAGCAAACGGGGGCTACACTCGAATGAGCAGTTCTTC.